Sequencing of this TCR beta chain was carried out in a study of human T cells and chemical hapten exposure. The wider study: Throughout a study of roughly 25 weeks, patients underwent weekly scalp administration of diphenylcyclopropenone doses. On the upper back, patch tests were applied with 0.01% DPC and read at 6 days. Chiefly women, the patients showed alopecia areata, totalis or universalis.

The CDR3 has 14 amino acids. V was trimmed by 1 base and J by 1 base, leaving 8 bases between them. The germline CDR1 and CDR2 sequences are SGHRS and YFSETQ. In the authors' workflow: Samples ranged from about 23,224 to 690,600 TCRs, with a median of approximately 100,000. TCRdb fed the RACE reads into MiXCR, producing one record per CDR3 protein. It is TCRdb's table, rather than the study itself, that gives the V and J calls and clone size. The sample holds 300,000 to 450,000 distinct CDR3 sequences, around 5.5% seen once. As to time point: pre-sensitization, week 0. As for treatment: therapeutic diphenylcyclopropenone sensitization with weekly scalp DPC.

The sequence was obtained from a woman under 30 with alopecia areata. Some clones in this sample may be carry-over from other donors' samples. The chain has TRBV5-1 and TRBJ1-1; D perhaps matches TRBD1 (5 bases). This sample comprised whole blood, obtained in connection with sensitization to the hapten diphenylcyclopropenone (DPC). CDR3 DNA: TGCGCCAGCAGCTTGACAGGCTCGAACACTGAAGCTTTCTTT. Translation gives CASSLTGSNTEAFF. The full variable domain, in which reference TRBV5-1 and TRBJ1-1 provide the parts outside the CDR3, is KAGVTQTPRYLIKTRGQQVTLSCSPISGHRSVSWYQQTPGQGLQFLFEYFSETQRNKGNFPGRFSGRQFSNSRSEMNVSTLELGDSALYLCASSLTGSNTEAFFGQGTRLTVV.